The clone carrying this TCR beta chain was detected many times. Its antigen remains unknown. Two-round multiplex PCR, the amplification method, yielded TCR beta CDR3 from genomic DNA. For every TRBV and TRBJ gene, a specific primer was used in first-round PCR. TCRdb re-derived calls from the multiplex PCR reads in MiXCR, one entry per CDR3 protein. The sample has some 15,000 distinct CDR3 sequences; about 32% are singletons. Germline V gene sequence: CDR1 SGHRS, CDR2 YFSETQ. V was cut by 4 bases and J by 3 bases, with 14 bases left in between. The CDR3 consists of 14 residues. This record comes from a study of prognosis after radiotherapy for stage I lung cancer. Study findings and constraints: Before stereotactic body radiation therapy the median unique TCR clone count was fewer than 12,000, and afterwards it fell to about 6,900.

Here the sequenced sample was PBMCs, taken before or after stereotactic body radiation therapy (not recorded which). This sequence joins TRBV5-1 and TRBJ2-7, with D possibly TRBD2 on 7 matching bases. The clonotype was recovered from a donor aged 50 or older with non-small cell lung cancer. CDR3 residues: CASSPQGLYYEQYF. The CDR3 nucleotides read TGCGCCAGCAGCCCACAGGGACTATACTACGAGCAGTACTTC.